This T cell receptor beta chain was identified in a study of long-term antiretroviral therapy in people with HIV. Study-wide results and caveats: Records did not include ART adherence, viral resistance or therapy changes.

CDR3 length: 12 amino acids. CDR1 is SGHNT, CDR2 YYREEE, per germline (reference sequence). V was shortened by 5 bases and J by 2 bases, with 7 bases between the two germline ends. Samples were assayed with immunoSEQ v3.0 at survey level. Only in-frame clones appear in the TCRdb table, and some are missing; sequencing was by immunoSEQ multiplex PCR. The table shows about 27,000 clones, with 80% to 90% occurring only once. Regarding this clone: The antigen is unknown.

The clonotype was recovered from a man aged 40-55 years with HIV. The chain carries TRBV5-4 and TRBJ1-1; D remains ambiguous. Sequences were derived from unsorted PBMCs, sampled 3 years after starting antiretroviral therapy. The CDR3 DNA reads as TGTGCCAGCAGTCCGGTCAACACTGAAGCTTTCTTT. Translating it yields CASSPVNTEAFF.